This T cell receptor (beta chain) was captured by sequencing in a study of blood T cell repertoires in COVID-19. Looking at the study overall: Samples of COVID-19 (acute and convalescent) were obtained from the United States, Italy and Spain.

This clone was seen a handful of times. Per the original methods: By means of reference gene primer amplification, nucleated cell counts were estimated. Generated by immunoSEQ multiplex PCR, the TCRdb table keeps only in-frame clones and is missing some. The V and J calls and clone size were taken over from that table, and D and trimming were inferred from the DNA. Counted here are tens of thousands of clones, 79% occurring once; the ten biggest clones make up 6.3%. Germline CDR1 is KGHSH and CDR2 is LQKENI. Trimming left V 2 bases short and J 5 bases short, with 12 bases between. The CDR3 contains 14 residues.

The sequencing input was peripheral blood. This receptor was taken from a woman aged 55 to 70 with acute or convalescent COVID-19. The chain recombines TRBV18 with TRBJ1-1; tentatively, D is TRBD1 (6 bases). The CDR3 loop is CASSPSGDLTEAFF. In nucleotides, the CDR3 is TGTGCCAGCTCACCATCAGGGGATTTAACTGAAGCTTTCTTT.